This entry concerns a single TCR beta chain. The antigen is not known. The sample originates from a study of OX40 agonist ivuxolimab in advanced cancers. In the study overall: Enrolled patients in dose escalation had cancers that were hepatocellular carcinoma, melanoma, renal cell or head and neck cancer.

Clones were read by immunoSEQ multiplex PCR, and TCRdb kept only the in-frame ones, dropping some. The table records around 45,000 clones, 80% of them present only once. Systemic immunosuppression or autoimmune disease history was grounds to exclude patients. CDR1 is MGHDK and CDR2 is SYGVNS in the germline V gene. V dropped 4 bases and J dropped 6; count of bases not matched to a gene: 13. The CDR3 covers 17 residues. Broader study findings: Expanded clones tended on average to be more numerous among CD8+ T cells than CD4+. In the 0.1-3.0 mg/kg groups, partial responders showed among the lowest expansion.

The chain employs TRBV25-1 and TRBJ2-1; 9 positions agree with TRBD2. The material was CD4+ or CD8+ T cells sorted from blood, obtained in a trial of the OX40 agonist ivuxolimab. The sequence was obtained from an adult with an advanced solid tumor such as melanoma, head and neck, liver or kidney cancer. The CDR3 is CASSAGAAAGGFNEQFF. In DNA, the CDR3 is TGTGCCAGCAGTGCCGGAGCCGCAGCGGGAGGTTTCAATGAGCAGTTCTTC.